The rows below give T cell receptor beta chains drawn from one sample of a study of spatial heterogeneity in lung cancer. MiXCR was run by TCRdb on the 5' RACE reads, yielding one entry per CDR3 protein. The table has about 18,000 distinct CDR3 sequences, under 7% seen once. Source: lung tumor tissue, taken at surgery. These receptors came from a female donor with early-stage non-small cell lung cancer. Both conserved end residues are part of each CDR3. The order of the fields is CDR3 protein, CDR3 DNA, D gene, V gene, clone size, J gene. The D gene is left open where the match is weak. Rows may omit the clone size; those that give it use once, few, many or a size class.

cdr3_aa: CASSVQGTGNQPQHF; cdr3_nt: TGTGCCAGCAGCGTACAGGGGACAGGCAATCAGCCCCAGCATTTT; d_call: TRBD1; v_call: TRBV27; clone_size: many; j_call: TRBJ1-5
cdr3_aa: CASSLANLYTGELFF; cdr3_nt: TGTGCCAGCAGCTTAGCCAATCTTTACACCGGGGAGCTGTTTTTT; d_call: -; v_call: TRBV7-8; clone_size: many; j_call: TRBJ2-2
cdr3_aa: CATSDGTSGSNEQFF; cdr3_nt: TGTGCCACCAGTGACGGGACTAGCGGGAGCAATGAGCAGTTCTTC; d_call: TRBD2; v_call: TRBV24-1; clone_size: medium-sized; j_call: TRBJ2-1
cdr3_aa: CASRRTLAEAFF; cdr3_nt: TGTGCCAGCAGACGGACTCTGGCTGAAGCTTTCTTT; d_call: -; v_call: TRBV28; clone_size: -; j_call: TRBJ1-1
cdr3_aa: CASSPEGFGETQYF; cdr3_nt: TGTGCCAGTAGCCCAGAAGGATTTGGGGAGACCCAGTACTTC; d_call: -; v_call: TRBV19; clone_size: many; j_call: TRBJ2-5
cdr3_aa: CATSSEGAVNQPQHF; cdr3_nt: TGTGCCACCAGCAGCGAGGGGGCTGTGAATCAGCCCCAGCATTTT; d_call: TRBD1; v_call: TRBV15; clone_size: medium-sized; j_call: TRBJ1-5
cdr3_aa: CASSYVVTGRNTGELFF; cdr3_nt: TGTGCCAGCAGCTACGTGGTGACAGGCCGAAACACCGGGGAGCTGTTTTTT; d_call: -; v_call: TRBV6-6; clone_size: many; j_call: TRBJ2-2
cdr3_aa: CSVERKRSYNEQFF; cdr3_nt: TGCAGCGTTGAACGTAAACGGAGCTACAATGAGCAGTTCTTC; d_call: -; v_call: TRBV29-1; clone_size: many; j_call: TRBJ2-1
cdr3_aa: CASSLASQFYEQYF; cdr3_nt: TGTGCCAGCAGCTTAGCAAGCCAATTCTACGAGCAGTACTTC; d_call: -; v_call: TRBV7-2; clone_size: many; j_call: TRBJ2-7
cdr3_aa: CSASGGPQGEKLFF; cdr3_nt: TGCAGTGCTAGCGGGGGCCCCCAGGGGGAAAAACTGTTTTTT; d_call: -; v_call: TRBV20-1; clone_size: many; j_call: TRBJ1-4
cdr3_aa: CASSFWTGSTDTQYF; cdr3_nt: TGTGCCAGCAGCTTCTGGACAGGGAGCACAGATACGCAGTATTTT; d_call: TRBD1; v_call: TRBV7-2; clone_size: few; j_call: TRBJ2-3
cdr3_aa: CSAREGGVGLGETQYF; cdr3_nt: TGCAGTGCTAGAGAAGGTGGGGTGGGCCTAGGGGAGACCCAGTACTTC; d_call: -; v_call: TRBV20-1; clone_size: many; j_call: TRBJ2-5
cdr3_aa: CASSTYTGGTDTQYF; cdr3_nt: TGTGCCAGCTCAACTTACACAGGGGGCACAGATACGCAGTATTTT; d_call: TRBD1; v_call: TRBV18; clone_size: many; j_call: TRBJ2-3
cdr3_aa: CATSSGNEQFF; cdr3_nt: TGTGCCACCAGTTCTGGGAATGAGCAGTTCTTC; d_call: -; v_call: TRBV24-1; clone_size: many; j_call: TRBJ2-1
cdr3_aa: CASSAPDGMWETQYF; cdr3_nt: TGTGCCAGCAGTGCCCCTGACGGGATGTGGGAGACCCAGTACTTC; d_call: -; v_call: TRBV3-1; clone_size: -; j_call: TRBJ2-5
cdr3_aa: CSVGTSGEQYF; cdr3_nt: TGCAGCGTGGGGACTTCGGGAGAGCAGTACTTC; d_call: -; v_call: TRBV29-1; clone_size: many; j_call: TRBJ2-7
cdr3_aa: CATATERETQYF; cdr3_nt: TGTGCCACCGCGACGGAGCGTGAGACCCAGTACTTC; d_call: -; v_call: TRBV10-3; clone_size: -; j_call: TRBJ2-5
cdr3_aa: CASGVSGRGTFF; cdr3_nt: TGTGCCAGTGGGGTTTCCGGCAGGGGGACTTTCTTT; d_call: TRBD1; v_call: TRBV28; clone_size: many; j_call: TRBJ1-1
cdr3_aa: CASSLARLAGTGPTWDNEQFF; cdr3_nt: TGTGCCAGCAGTCTTGCCCGACTAGCGGGAACGGGCCCAACGTGGGACAATGAGCAGTTCTTC; d_call: TRBD2; v_call: TRBV28; clone_size: many; j_call: TRBJ2-1
cdr3_aa: CAISVTASDTEAFF; cdr3_nt: TGTGCCATCAGTGTTACGGCCTCGGACACTGAAGCTTTCTTT; d_call: -; v_call: TRBV10-3; clone_size: medium-sized; j_call: TRBJ1-1
cdr3_aa: CASSLSPGRLNTGELFF; cdr3_nt: TGTGCCAGCAGCTTATCTCCCGGACGGCTAAACACCGGGGAGCTGTTTTTT; d_call: -; v_call: TRBV7-3; clone_size: many; j_call: TRBJ2-2
cdr3_aa: CASSLVGNTIYF; cdr3_nt: TGTGCCAGCAGCTTGGTTGGAAACACCATATATTTT; d_call: -; v_call: TRBV5-8; clone_size: many; j_call: TRBJ1-3
cdr3_aa: CAWSVFAGGEKLFF; cdr3_nt: TGTGCCTGGAGTGTGTTTGCCGGGGGTGAAAAACTGTTTTTT; d_call: -; v_call: TRBV30; clone_size: many; j_call: TRBJ1-4
cdr3_aa: CTSSGRGRAETQYF; cdr3_nt: TGTACCAGCAGTGGGAGGGGCCGGGCAGAGACCCAGTACTTC; d_call: TRBD2; v_call: TRBV25-1; clone_size: -; j_call: TRBJ2-5
cdr3_aa: CASTGSGNVYEQYF; cdr3_nt: TGTGCCAGCACCGGAAGCGGGAACGTGTACGAGCAGTACTTC; d_call: TRBD2; v_call: TRBV7-2; clone_size: -; j_call: TRBJ2-7
cdr3_aa: CASSPSWAGKDEQYF; cdr3_nt: TGTGCCAGCAGTCCCTCGTGGGCCGGCAAGGACGAGCAGTACTTC; d_call: -; v_call: TRBV12-3/TRBV12-4; clone_size: medium-sized; j_call: TRBJ2-7
cdr3_aa: CASSYLTGQVHYGYTF; cdr3_nt: TGTGCCAGCAGTTATCTCACCGGACAGGTCCACTATGGCTACACCTTC; d_call: TRBD1; v_call: TRBV6-6; clone_size: many; j_call: TRBJ1-2
cdr3_aa: CASSRDYYEQYF; cdr3_nt: TGTGCCAGCAGTCGCGACTACTACGAGCAGTACTTC; d_call: -; v_call: TRBV7-9; clone_size: few; j_call: TRBJ2-7
cdr3_aa: CASSAQLAGVGEQYF; cdr3_nt: TGTGCCAGCAGCGCCCAACTAGCGGGGGTTGGCGAGCAGTACTTC; d_call: TRBD2; v_call: TRBV7-2; clone_size: many; j_call: TRBJ2-7
cdr3_aa: CATQPGTAGANVLTF; cdr3_nt: TGTGCCACACAGCCCGGGACAGCTGGGGCCAACGTCCTGACTTTC; d_call: TRBD1; v_call: TRBV24-1; clone_size: medium-sized; j_call: TRBJ2-6
cdr3_aa: CASSTRTGGFGNTIYF; cdr3_nt: TGTGCCAGCAGTACGAGGACAGGGGGCTTTGGAAACACCATATATTTT; d_call: TRBD1; v_call: TRBV6-5; clone_size: many; j_call: TRBJ1-3
cdr3_aa: CASSLDAGGYNEQFF; cdr3_nt: TGCGCCAGCAGCTTGGACGCGGGAGGCTACAATGAGCAGTTCTTC; d_call: TRBD2; v_call: TRBV5-1; clone_size: -; j_call: TRBJ2-1
cdr3_aa: CASSSGTVVTDTQYF; cdr3_nt: TGCGCCAGCAGCTCAGGGACAGTGGTCACAGATACGCAGTATTTT; d_call: TRBD1; v_call: TRBV5-1; clone_size: few; j_call: TRBJ2-3
cdr3_aa: CAISVTQTGGYQETQYF; cdr3_nt: TGTGCCATCAGTGTAACCCAGACAGGGGGCTACCAAGAGACCCAGTACTTC; d_call: TRBD1; v_call: TRBV10-3; clone_size: many; j_call: TRBJ2-5
cdr3_aa: CASSLVDRGLNIQYF; cdr3_nt: TGCGCCAGCAGCTTGGTCGACAGGGGTTTAAACATTCAGTACTTC; d_call: TRBD1; v_call: TRBV5-1; clone_size: many; j_call: TRBJ2-4
cdr3_aa: CANSPGQLQDYGYTF; cdr3_nt: TGCGCCAACAGCCCCGGACAGCTCCAGGACTATGGCTACACCTTC; d_call: -; v_call: TRBV5-1; clone_size: -; j_call: TRBJ1-2
cdr3_aa: CASSQGGMRDRPGYTF; cdr3_nt: TGTGCCAGCAGCCAAGGGGGGATGCGGGACCGGCCTGGCTACACCTTC; d_call: -; v_call: TRBV3-1; clone_size: many; j_call: TRBJ1-2
cdr3_aa: CATSKYTGHNEQFF; cdr3_nt: TGTGCCACCAGCAAGTATACAGGGCACAATGAGCAGTTCTTC; d_call: -; v_call: TRBV15; clone_size: many; j_call: TRBJ2-1
cdr3_aa: CASSFPPSGGLQETQYF; cdr3_nt: TGCGCCAGCAGCTTCCCCCCTAGCGGGGGCCTTCAAGAGACCCAGTACTTC; d_call: TRBD2; v_call: TRBV5-1; clone_size: few; j_call: TRBJ2-5
cdr3_aa: CASSLGPDRGYEQYF; cdr3_nt: TGTGCCAGCAGCTTAGGACCGGACAGGGGGTACGAGCAGTACTTC; d_call: TRBD1; v_call: TRBV7-8; clone_size: many; j_call: TRBJ2-7
cdr3_aa: CASSQGGVGADTQYF; cdr3_nt: TGTGCCAGCAGCCAAGGAGGGGTGGGCGCAGATACGCAGTATTTT; d_call: -; v_call: TRBV3-1; clone_size: many; j_call: TRBJ2-3
cdr3_aa: CASSKGEGGTSGSGSYEQYF; cdr3_nt: TGTGCCAGCAGCAAAGGGGAAGGGGGGACTAGCGGGAGTGGATCCTACGAGCAGTACTTC; d_call: -; v_call: TRBV21-1; clone_size: many; j_call: TRBJ2-7
cdr3_aa: CASSSAGGGTQYF; cdr3_nt: TGTGCCAGCAGCTCCGCGGGCGGGGGTACGCAGTATTTT; d_call: TRBD2; v_call: TRBV7-3; clone_size: many; j_call: TRBJ2-3
cdr3_aa: CSARDLEREYYNSPLHF; cdr3_nt: TGCAGTGCTAGAGATCTTGAGAGGGAGTACTATAATTCACCCCTCCACTTT; d_call: -; v_call: TRBV20-1; clone_size: medium-sized; j_call: TRBJ1-6
cdr3_aa: CASSQDSVHRITDTQYF; cdr3_nt: TGTGCCAGCAGCCAAGATTCCGTTCACCGGATCACAGATACGCAGTATTTT; d_call: -; v_call: TRBV4-2; clone_size: many; j_call: TRBJ2-3
cdr3_aa: CASSEVPTDTQYF; cdr3_nt: TGTGCCAGCAGTGAGGTCCCCACAGATACGCAGTATTTT; d_call: -; v_call: TRBV6-4; clone_size: many; j_call: TRBJ2-3
cdr3_aa: CSVAEQWRGYEQYF; cdr3_nt: TGCAGCGTTGCGGAACAATGGAGGGGGTACGAGCAGTACTTC; d_call: -; v_call: TRBV29-1; clone_size: many; j_call: TRBJ2-7
cdr3_aa: CASSPRVATGYTF; cdr3_nt: TGTGCCAGCTCACCACGGGTCGCAACAGGCTACACCTTC; d_call: -; v_call: TRBV18; clone_size: many; j_call: TRBJ1-2
cdr3_aa: CASSLGGTADEQFF; cdr3_nt: TGTGCCAGCAGCTTAGGAGGGACGGCCGATGAGCAGTTCTTC; d_call: -; v_call: TRBV7-9; clone_size: many; j_call: TRBJ2-1
cdr3_aa: CASSLAFSLAGAYNEQFF; cdr3_nt: TGTGCCAGCAGCTTGGCATTCTCACTAGCGGGAGCCTACAATGAGCAGTTCTTC; d_call: TRBD2; v_call: TRBV5-4; clone_size: many; j_call: TRBJ2-1
cdr3_aa: CASSWGQGHEQYF; cdr3_nt: TGTGCCAGCAGTTGGGGACAGGGGCACGAGCAGTACTTC; d_call: TRBD1; v_call: TRBV12-3/TRBV12-4; clone_size: many; j_call: TRBJ2-7
cdr3_aa: CASSLLTSGGAETQYF; cdr3_nt: TGTGCCAGCAGCTTGCTTACTAGCGGGGGGGCAGAGACCCAGTACTTC; d_call: TRBD2; v_call: TRBV5-6; clone_size: -; j_call: TRBJ2-5
cdr3_aa: CASSYWGLPQDTQYF; cdr3_nt: TGTGCCAGCAGTTACTGGGGACTACCTCAAGATACGCAGTATTTT; d_call: TRBD2; v_call: TRBV6-6; clone_size: many; j_call: TRBJ2-3
cdr3_aa: CASRIQGYTQYF; cdr3_nt: TGTGCCAGCAGGATACAGGGTTACACGCAGTATTTT; d_call: -; v_call: TRBV12-3/TRBV12-4; clone_size: many; j_call: TRBJ2-3
cdr3_aa: CATSDLGGGTTGELFF; cdr3_nt: TGTGCCACCAGTGATTTGGGTGGGGGCACCACCGGGGAGCTGTTTTTT; d_call: -; v_call: TRBV24-1; clone_size: many; j_call: TRBJ2-2
cdr3_aa: CASSDGQNSRKLFF; cdr3_nt: TGTGCCAGCAGCGACGGACAGAATTCGCGAAAACTGTTTTTT; d_call: -; v_call: TRBV6-2/TRBV6-3; clone_size: many; j_call: TRBJ1-4
cdr3_aa: CASSLELAGLQYF; cdr3_nt: TGTGCCAGCAGCTTAGAGCTAGCGGGGTTGCAATACTTC; d_call: TRBD2; v_call: TRBV7-2; clone_size: large; j_call: TRBJ2-7
cdr3_aa: CASTLAGNYGYTF; cdr3_nt: TGTGCCAGCACCCTAGCGGGAAACTATGGCTACACCTTC; d_call: -; v_call: TRBV5-5; clone_size: many; j_call: TRBJ1-2